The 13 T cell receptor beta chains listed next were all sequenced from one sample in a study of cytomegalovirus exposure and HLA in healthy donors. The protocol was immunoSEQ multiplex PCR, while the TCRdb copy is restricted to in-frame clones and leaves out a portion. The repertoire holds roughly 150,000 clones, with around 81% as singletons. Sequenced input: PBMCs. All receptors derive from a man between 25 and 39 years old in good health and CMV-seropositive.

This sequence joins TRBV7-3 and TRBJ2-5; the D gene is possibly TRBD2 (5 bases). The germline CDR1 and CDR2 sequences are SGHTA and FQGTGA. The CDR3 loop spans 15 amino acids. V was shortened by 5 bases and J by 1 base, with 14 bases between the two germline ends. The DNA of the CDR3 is TGTGCCAGCAGCCCCGGGGTTATGGGCCAAGAGACCCAGTACTTC. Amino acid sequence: CASSPGVMGQETQYF.

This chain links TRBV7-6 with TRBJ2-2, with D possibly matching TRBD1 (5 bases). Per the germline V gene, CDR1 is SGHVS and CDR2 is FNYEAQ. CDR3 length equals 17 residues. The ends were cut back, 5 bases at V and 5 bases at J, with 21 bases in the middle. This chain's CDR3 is CASSPEYVGDGTGELFF. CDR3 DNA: TGTGCCAGCAGCCCTGAGTATGTAGGGGATGGAACCGGGGAGCTGTTTTTT.

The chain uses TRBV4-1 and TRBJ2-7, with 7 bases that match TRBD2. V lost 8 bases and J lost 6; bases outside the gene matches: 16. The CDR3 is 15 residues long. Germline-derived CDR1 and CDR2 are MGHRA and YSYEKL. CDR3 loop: CASERGGTYPGEQYF. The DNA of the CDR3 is TGCGCCAGCGAAAGGGGAGGGACCTACCCCGGCGAGCAGTACTTC.

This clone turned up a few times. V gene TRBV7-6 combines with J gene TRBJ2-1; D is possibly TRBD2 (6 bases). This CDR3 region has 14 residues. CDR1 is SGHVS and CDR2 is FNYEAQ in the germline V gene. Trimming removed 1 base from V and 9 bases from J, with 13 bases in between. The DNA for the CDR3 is TGTGCCAGCAGCTTAGGGTGGGGACTTGGTGAGCAGTTCTTC. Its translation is CASSLGWGLGEQFF.

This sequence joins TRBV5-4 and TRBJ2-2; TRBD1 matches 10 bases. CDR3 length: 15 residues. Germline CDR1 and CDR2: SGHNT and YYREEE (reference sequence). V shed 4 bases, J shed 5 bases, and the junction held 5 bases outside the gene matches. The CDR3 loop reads CASSADRGRTGELFF. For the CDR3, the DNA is TGTGCCAGCAGCGCCGACAGGGGGCGAACCGGGGAGCTGTTTTTT.

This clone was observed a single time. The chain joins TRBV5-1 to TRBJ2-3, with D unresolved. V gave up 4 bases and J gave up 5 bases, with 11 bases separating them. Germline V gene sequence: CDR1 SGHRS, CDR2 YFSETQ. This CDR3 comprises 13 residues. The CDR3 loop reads CASSEVRLDTQYF. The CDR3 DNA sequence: TGCGCCAGCAGCGAAGTCAGGCTAGATACGCAGTATTTT.

The CDR3 DNA follows: TGTGCCAGCAGCTCGACAACGAACACTGAAGCTTTCTTT. Translated: CASSSTTNTEAFF. The chain couples TRBV11-3 to TRBJ1-1; D unclear. Germline V lookup: CDR1 SGHNT, CDR2 YENEEA. The CDR3 loop spans 13 amino acids. The ends were cut back, 4 bases at V and 1 base at J, with 7 bases in the middle.

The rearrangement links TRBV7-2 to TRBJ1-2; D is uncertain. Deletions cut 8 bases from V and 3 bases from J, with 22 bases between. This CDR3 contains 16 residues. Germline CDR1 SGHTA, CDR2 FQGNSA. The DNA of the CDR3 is TGTGCCAGCTGCCCGGGTTCCGCAGAGAGTTACTATGGCTACACCTTC. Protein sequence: CASCPGSAESYYGYTF.

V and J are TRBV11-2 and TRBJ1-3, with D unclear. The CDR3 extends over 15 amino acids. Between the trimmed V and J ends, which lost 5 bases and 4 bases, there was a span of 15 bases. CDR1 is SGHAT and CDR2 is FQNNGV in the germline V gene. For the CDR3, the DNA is TGTGCCAGCAGCCAAACCAGGACTGACGGAAACACCATATATTTT. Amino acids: CASSQTRTDGNTIYF. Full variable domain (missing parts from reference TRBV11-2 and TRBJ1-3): EAGVAQSPRYKIIEKRQSVAFWCNPISGHATLYWYQQILGQGPKLLIQFQNNGVVDDSQLPKDRFSAERLKGVDSTLKIQPAKLEDSAVYLCASSQTRTDGNTIYFGEGSWLTVV.

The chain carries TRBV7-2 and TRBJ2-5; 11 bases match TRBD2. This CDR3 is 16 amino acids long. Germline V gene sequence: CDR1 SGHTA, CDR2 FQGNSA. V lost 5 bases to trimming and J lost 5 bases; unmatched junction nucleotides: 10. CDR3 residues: CASSPLTSGGGETQYF. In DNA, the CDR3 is TGTGCCAGCAGCCCTCTCACTAGCGGGGGTGGGGAGACCCAGTACTTC. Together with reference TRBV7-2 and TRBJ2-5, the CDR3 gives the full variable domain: GAGVSQSPSNKVTEKGKDVELRCDPISGHTALYWYRQSLGQGLEFLIYFQGNSAPDKSGLPSDRFSAERTGGSVSTLTIQRTQQEDSAVYLCASSPLTSGGGETQYFGPGTRLLVL.

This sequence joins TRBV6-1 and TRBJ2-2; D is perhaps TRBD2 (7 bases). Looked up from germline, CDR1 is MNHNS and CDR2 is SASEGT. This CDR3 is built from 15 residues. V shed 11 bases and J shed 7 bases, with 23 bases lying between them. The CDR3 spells CAGQYRRGGGGELFF. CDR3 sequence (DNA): TGTGCCGGACAGTACCGACGGGGAGGGGGCGGGGAGCTGTTTTTT.

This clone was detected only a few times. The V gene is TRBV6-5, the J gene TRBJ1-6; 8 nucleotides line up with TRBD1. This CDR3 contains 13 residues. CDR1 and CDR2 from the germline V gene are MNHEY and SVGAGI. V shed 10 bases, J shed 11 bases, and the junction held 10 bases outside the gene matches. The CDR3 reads CAIRPDRVAPLHF. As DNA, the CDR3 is TGTGCCATCCGACCGGACAGGGTGGCACCCCTCCACTTT.

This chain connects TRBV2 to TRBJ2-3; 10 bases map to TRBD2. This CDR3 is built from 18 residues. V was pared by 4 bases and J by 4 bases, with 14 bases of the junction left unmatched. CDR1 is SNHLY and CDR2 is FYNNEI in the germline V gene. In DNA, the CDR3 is TGTGCCAGCAGTGGAGTGGACGAGCGGGGGGGCAGTGCAGATACGCAGTATTTT. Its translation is CASSGVDERGGSADTQYF. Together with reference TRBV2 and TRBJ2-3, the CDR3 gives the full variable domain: EPEVTQTPSHQVTQMGQEVILRCVPISNHLYFYWYRQILGQKVEFLVSFYNNEISEKSEIFDDQFSVERPDGSNFTLKIRSTKLEDSAMYFCASSGVDERGGSADTQYFGPGTRLTVL.